The present T cell receptor beta chain was sequenced within a study of Ad26.COV2.S vaccination and SARS-CoV-2 variants (dated by TCRdb to 2020 to 2023). A note on the overall study: Vaccine-arm donors came from COV1001, a multicentre, randomized, double-blind, placebo-controlled phase I-IIa trial of Ad26.COV2.S in healthy adults. Blinding of investigators to trial group allocation was maintained during experiments and outcome assessment. The specificity and breadth of SARS-CoV-2-reactive T cell receptors after Ad26.COV2.S vaccination were assessed by TCRbeta repertoire sequencing. Ad26.COV2.S was given intramuscularly at 5x10^10 or 1x10^11 viral particles, as a single shot or as two shots 56 days apart. Participants in the trial were split at random into five groups of five each, receiving low-dose or high-dose Ad26.COV2.S once or twice, or else placebo on both occasions. The TCR-sequenced set comprised approximately 30 samples: some 20 Ad26.COV2.S vaccine recipients, 5 placebo recipients and 8 SARS-CoV-2 convalescent individuals. Overall results and qualifications from the work: The authors noted that the TCR breadth and depth analyses may have underestimated total T cell responses. Spike-specific TCR breadth was higher in Ad26.COV2.S recipients than in placebo recipients (P = 0.0014). After vaccination, substantial breadth of spike-specific CD8+ and CD4+ T cell responses was reported. Non-spike TCR breadth was comparable between vaccine and placebo recipients, consistent with the vaccine containing only spike. The study was not powered for comparison of responses between vaccine doses or regimens.

The germline V gene provides CDR1 SGHRS and CDR2 YFSETQ. Including the terminal cysteine and phenylalanine, the CDR3 comprises 15 residues. CDR3 DNA only is kept here, 45 bases in frame from base 1. V is shortened by 4 bases, J by 10 bases, and the region joining them spans 21 bases. The treatment or condition label, read with the paper, signifies: 19 received Ad26.COV2.S at low or high dose, single or two shots; about 5 received placebo; per-sample allocation not given. Repertoires of vaccine and placebo recipients were sequenced from samples collected on day 63 after the first injection. Cohort 1b enrolled about two dozen adults aged 18-55 years at a single site in Boston, USA, between 29 July and 7 August 2020. Ad26.COV2.S was a replication-incompetent adenovirus type 26 vector expressing a prefusion-stabilized SARS-CoV-2 spike protein from the original Wuhan strain. Concerning this clone itself: The target of this receptor is not known. Per-nucleotide qualities are absent, and no much larger clonotype sits a single base away.

TCRbeta CDR3 regions were sequenced with the immunoSEQ Assay. After extraction, genomic DNA underwent amplification by bias-controlled multiplex PCR, followed by high-throughput sequencing. The authors processed their data as follows. To quantify the absolute abundance of each unique TCRbeta CDR3 region, sequences were collapsed and filtered. T cell fraction was estimated by normalizing TCRbeta template counts to usable DNA, which was measured by amplifying reference genes present in all nucleated cells. Repertoire TCRs were annotated as SARS-CoV-2-specific by exact matching of V gene, CDR3 amino acid sequence and J gene to a known reactive TCR set. The reference SARS-CoV-2 TCR set was obtained from MIRA and was filtered for enrichment in COVID-19-positive ImmuneCODE repertoires, whereby public or cross-reactive TCRs were removed. Based on the MIRA antigens, annotated TCRs were further analysed at the level of specific ORF or position within ORF. Breadth was defined as annotated unique rearrangements over total unique productive rearrangements; depth was the summed frequency of those rearrangements. Group comparisons of TCR breadth used two-sided Wilcoxon rank-sum tests. TCRdb stores this immuneACCESS table with in-frame sequences only. Part of the clones is absent; in the studies checked, under half of the shortfall reflects unresolved V genes, and no reason is known for the rest. V and J calls and clone size follow that table, whereas D and trimming were derived from the DNA. This sample gives about 320,000 clones in total; 85% of them show up just once. 2.1% of the sample lies in the top ten.

The receptor's source is a person between 18 and 65 years old who received the Ad26.COV2.S COVID-19 vaccine or a placebo. This specimen was peripheral blood, taken in a trial of Ad26.COV2.S vaccine versus placebo. The chain couples TRBV5-1 to TRBJ2-1; TRBD2 is possibly the D segment (6 matching bases). Here the CDR3 is given as CASSPGLLGAREQFF. The nucleotides read TGCGCCAGCAGCCCGGGACTCCTCGGGGCGCGAGAGCAGTTCTTC.